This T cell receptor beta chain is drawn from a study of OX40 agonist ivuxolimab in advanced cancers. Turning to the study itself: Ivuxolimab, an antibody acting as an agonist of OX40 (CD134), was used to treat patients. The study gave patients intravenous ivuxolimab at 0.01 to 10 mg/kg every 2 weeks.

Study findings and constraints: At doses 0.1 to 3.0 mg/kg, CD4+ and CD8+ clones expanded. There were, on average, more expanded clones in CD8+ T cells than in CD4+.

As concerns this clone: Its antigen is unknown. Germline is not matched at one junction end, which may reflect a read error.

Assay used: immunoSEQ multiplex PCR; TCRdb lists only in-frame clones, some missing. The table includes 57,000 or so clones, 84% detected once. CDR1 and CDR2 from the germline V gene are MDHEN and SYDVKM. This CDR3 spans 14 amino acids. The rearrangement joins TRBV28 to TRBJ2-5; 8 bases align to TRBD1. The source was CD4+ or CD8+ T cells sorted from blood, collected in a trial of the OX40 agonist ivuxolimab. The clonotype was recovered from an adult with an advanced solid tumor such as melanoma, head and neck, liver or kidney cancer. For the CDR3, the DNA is TGTGCCAGCGGATACTTCAGGGGGCAAGGGACCCAGTACTTC. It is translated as CASGYFRGQGTQYF.